This T cell receptor beta chain emerged from a study of regulatory T cells in long-lasting Graves disease. Study-wide results and limits: Possibly, accuracy suffered from the small sample size.

Described time point: persistent/refractory GD, antithyroid drugs over 5 years with positive TRAb. PBMC-derived RNA was used for the TCR library. Both iRepertoire HTBI primers and Arm-PCR of CDR3 regions were used to build the TCR beta libraries. In TCRdb, the multiplex PCR reads were re-called with MiXCR into one record per CDR3 protein. The table includes fewer than 400,000 distinct CDR3 sequences, less than 25% detected once. As for this clonotype: Its antigen remains unknown.

The CDR3 runs 13 residues. From germline, CDR1 is DFQATT and CDR2 SNEGSKA (reference sequence). V lost 4 bases to trimming and J lost 6 bases; unmatched junction nucleotides: 9. V and J are TRBV20-1 and TRBJ2-7, with 7 bases identical to TRBD2. The sequence derives from a female donor with Graves disease. This sample comprised peripheral blood mononuclear cells (PBMCs), obtained when the disease was refractory, from a patient treated with antithyroid drugs. This CDR3 reads CSATPLAGGEQYF. In DNA form, the CDR3 reads TGCAGTGCTACCCCATTAGCGGGTGGCGAGCAGTACTTC.